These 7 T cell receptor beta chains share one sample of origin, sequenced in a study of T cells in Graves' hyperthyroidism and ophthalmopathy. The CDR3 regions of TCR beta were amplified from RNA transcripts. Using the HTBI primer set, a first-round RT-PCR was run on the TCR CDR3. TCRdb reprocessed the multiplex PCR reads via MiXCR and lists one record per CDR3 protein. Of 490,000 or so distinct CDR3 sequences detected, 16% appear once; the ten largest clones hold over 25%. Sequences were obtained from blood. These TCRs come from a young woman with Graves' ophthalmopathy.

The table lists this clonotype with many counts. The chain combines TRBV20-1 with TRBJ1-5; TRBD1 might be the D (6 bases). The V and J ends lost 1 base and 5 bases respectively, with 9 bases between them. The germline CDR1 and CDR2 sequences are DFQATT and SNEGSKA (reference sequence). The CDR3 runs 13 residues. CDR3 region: CSARGQVDQPQHF. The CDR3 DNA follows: TGCAGTGCTAGAGGACAGGTAGATCAGCCCCAGCATTTT.

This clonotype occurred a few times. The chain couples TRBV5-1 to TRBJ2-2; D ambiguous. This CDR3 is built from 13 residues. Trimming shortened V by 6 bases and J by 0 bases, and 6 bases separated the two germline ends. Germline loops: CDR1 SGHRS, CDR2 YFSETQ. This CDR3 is CASKVANTGELFF. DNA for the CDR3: TGCGCCAGCAAAGTGGCGAACACCGGGGAGCTGTTTTTT. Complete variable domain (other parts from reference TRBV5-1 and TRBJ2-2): KAGVTQTPRYLIKTRGQQVTLSCSPISGHRSVSWYQQTPGQGLQFLFEYFSETQRNKGNFPGRFSGRQFSNSRSEMNVSTLELGDSALYLCASKVANTGELFFGEGSRLTVL.

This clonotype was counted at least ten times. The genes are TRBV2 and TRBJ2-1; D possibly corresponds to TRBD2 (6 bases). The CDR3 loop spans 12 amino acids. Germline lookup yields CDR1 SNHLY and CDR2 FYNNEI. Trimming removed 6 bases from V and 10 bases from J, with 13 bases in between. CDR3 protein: CASRAGSGEQFF. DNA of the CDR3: TGTGCCAGCAGGGCGGGATCGGGAGAGCAGTTCTTC.

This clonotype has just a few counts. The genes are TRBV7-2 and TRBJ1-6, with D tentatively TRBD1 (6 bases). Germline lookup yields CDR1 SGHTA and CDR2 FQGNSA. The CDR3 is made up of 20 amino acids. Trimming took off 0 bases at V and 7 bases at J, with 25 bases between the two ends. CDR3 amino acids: CASSLAALRTANPVNSPLHF. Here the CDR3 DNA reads TGTGCCAGCAGCTTAGCGGCCCTCCGGACAGCCAATCCCGTCAATTCACCCCTCCACTTT.

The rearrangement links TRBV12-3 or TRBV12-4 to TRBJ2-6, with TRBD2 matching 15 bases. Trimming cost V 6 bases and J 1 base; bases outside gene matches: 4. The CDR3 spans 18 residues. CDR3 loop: CASRSGLAGGSGANVLTF. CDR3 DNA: TGTGCCAGCAGGTCTGGACTAGCGGGAGGGTCTGGGGCCAACGTCCTGACTTTC.

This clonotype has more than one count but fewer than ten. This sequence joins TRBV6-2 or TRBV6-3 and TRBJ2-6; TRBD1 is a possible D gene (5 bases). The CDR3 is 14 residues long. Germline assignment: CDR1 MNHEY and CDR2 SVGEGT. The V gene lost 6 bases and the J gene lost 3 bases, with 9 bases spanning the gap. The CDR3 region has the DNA TGTGCCAGCAGAAGGGGTGGTGGGGCCAACGTCCTGACTTTC. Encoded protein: CASRRGGGANVLTF.

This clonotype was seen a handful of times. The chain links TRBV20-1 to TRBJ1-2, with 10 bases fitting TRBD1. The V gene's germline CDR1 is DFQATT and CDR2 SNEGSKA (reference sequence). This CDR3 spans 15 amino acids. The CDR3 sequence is CTASVPGQGPYGYTF. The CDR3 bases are TGCACCGCTTCGGTACCGGGACAGGGGCCCTATGGCTACACCTTC.